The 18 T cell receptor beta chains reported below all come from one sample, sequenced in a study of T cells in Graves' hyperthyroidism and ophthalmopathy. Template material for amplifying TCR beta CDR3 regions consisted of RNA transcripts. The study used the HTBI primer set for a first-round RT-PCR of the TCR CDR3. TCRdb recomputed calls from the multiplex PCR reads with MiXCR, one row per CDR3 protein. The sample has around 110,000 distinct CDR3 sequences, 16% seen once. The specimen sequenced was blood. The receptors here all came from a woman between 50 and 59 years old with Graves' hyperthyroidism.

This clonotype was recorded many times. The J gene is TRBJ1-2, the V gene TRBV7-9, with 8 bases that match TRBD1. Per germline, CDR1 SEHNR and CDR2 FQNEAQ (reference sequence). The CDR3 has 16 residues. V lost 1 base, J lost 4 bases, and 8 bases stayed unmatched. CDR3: CASSLVLAGGSYGYTF. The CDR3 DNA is TGTGCCAGCAGCTTAGTATTGGCAGGGGGCAGCTATGGCTACACCTTC.

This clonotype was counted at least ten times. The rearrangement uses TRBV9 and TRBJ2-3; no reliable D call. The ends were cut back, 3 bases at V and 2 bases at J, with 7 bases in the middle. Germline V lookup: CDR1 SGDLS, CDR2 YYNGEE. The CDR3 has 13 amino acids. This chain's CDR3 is CASSEGTTDTQYF. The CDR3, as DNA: TGTGCCAGCAGCGAAGGCACCACAGATACGCAGTATTTT.

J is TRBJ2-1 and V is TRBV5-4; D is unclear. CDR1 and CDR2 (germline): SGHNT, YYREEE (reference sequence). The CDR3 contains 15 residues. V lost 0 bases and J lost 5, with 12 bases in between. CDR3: CASSLEGWGNNEQFF. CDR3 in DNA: TGTGCCAGCAGCTTGGAGGGCTGGGGAAACAATGAGCAGTTCTTC.

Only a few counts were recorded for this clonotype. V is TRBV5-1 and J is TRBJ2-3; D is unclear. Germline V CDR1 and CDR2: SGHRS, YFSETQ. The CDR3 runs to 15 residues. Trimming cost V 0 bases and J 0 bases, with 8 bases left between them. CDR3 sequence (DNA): TGCGCCAGCAGCTTGGATCCAGAAAGCACAGATACGCAGTATTTT. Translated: CASSLDPESTDTQYF.

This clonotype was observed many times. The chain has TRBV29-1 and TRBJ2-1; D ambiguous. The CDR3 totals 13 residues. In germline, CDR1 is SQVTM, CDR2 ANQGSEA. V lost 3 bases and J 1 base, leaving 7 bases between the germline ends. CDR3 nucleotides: TGCAGCGTTGACGCCGGTTCCTACAATGAGCAGTTCTTC. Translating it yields CSVDAGSYNEQFF.

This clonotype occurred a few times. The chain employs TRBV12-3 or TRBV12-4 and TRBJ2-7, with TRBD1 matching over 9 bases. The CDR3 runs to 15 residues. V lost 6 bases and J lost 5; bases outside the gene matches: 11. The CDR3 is CASSPHRDRDHEQYF. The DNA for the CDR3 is TGTGCCAGCAGCCCACACCGGGACAGGGACCACGAGCAGTACTTC.

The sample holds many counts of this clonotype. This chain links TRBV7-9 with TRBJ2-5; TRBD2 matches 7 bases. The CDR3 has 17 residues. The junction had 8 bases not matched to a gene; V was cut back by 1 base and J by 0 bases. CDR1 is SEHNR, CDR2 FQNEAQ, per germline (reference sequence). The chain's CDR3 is CASSLGMASGNQETQYF. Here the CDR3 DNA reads TGTGCCAGCAGCTTAGGAATGGCTAGCGGAAACCAAGAGACCCAGTACTTC.

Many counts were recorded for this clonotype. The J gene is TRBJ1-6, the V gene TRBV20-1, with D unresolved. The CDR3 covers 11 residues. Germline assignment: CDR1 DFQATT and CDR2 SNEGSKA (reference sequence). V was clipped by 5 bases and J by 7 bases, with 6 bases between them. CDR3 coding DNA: TGCAGTGCTGCGGGGAATTCACCCCTCCACTTT. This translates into CSAAGNSPLHF.

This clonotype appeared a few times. The CDR3 bases are TGTGCCAGTAGTAATCCCGGGACTCTGGCCCAGCCCCAGCATTTT. Its translation is CASSNPGTLAQPQHF. The rearrangement joins TRBV19 to TRBJ1-5; TRBD1 is a possible D gene (5 bases). Trimming shortened V by 4 bases and J by 7 bases, and 17 bases separated the two germline ends. The CDR3 totals 15 residues. From germline, CDR1 is LNHDA and CDR2 SQIVND (reference sequence).

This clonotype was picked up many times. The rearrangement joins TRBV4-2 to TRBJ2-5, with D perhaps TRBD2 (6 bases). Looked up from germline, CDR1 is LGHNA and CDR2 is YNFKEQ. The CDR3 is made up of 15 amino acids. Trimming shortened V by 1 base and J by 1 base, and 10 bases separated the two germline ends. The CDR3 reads CASSQATSIQETQYF. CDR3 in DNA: TGTGCCAGCAGCCAAGCCACTAGCATCCAAGAGACCCAGTACTTC.

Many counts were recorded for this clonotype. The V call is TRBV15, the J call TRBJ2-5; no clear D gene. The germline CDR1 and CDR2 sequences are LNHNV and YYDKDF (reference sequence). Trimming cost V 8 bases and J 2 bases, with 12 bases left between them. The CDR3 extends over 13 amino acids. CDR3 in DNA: TGTGCCACCCGCCTGCCGGATCAAGAGACCCAGTACTTC. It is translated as CATRLPDQETQYF.

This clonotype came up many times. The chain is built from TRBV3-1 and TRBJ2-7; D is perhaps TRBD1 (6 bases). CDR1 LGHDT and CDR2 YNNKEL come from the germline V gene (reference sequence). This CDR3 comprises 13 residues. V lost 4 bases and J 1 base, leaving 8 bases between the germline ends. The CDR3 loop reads CASSRGQSYEQYF. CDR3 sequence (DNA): TGTGCCAGCAGCCGCGGACAGTCCTACGAGCAGTACTTC.

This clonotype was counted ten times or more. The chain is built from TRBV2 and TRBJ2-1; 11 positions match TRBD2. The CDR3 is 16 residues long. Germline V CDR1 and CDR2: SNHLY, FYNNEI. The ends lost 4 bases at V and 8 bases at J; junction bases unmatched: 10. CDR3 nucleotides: TGTGCCAGCAGTGGATTACAACTAGCGGGAGTCTATGAGCAGTTCTTC. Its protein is CASSGLQLAGVYEQFF. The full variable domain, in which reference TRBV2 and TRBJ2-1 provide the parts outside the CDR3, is EPEVTQTPSHQVTQMGQEVILRCVPISNHLYFYWYRQILGQKVEFLVSFYNNEISEKSEIFDDQFSVERPDGSNFTLKIRSTKLEDSAMYFCASSGLQLAGVYEQFFGPGTRLTVL.

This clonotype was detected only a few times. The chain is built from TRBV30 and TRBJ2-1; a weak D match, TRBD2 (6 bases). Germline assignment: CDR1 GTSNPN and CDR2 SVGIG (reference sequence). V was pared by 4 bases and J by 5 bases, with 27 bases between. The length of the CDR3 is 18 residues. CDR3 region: CAWKTKTKLAEFNNEQFF. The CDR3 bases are TGTGCCTGGAAGACAAAAACTAAACTAGCAGAATTCAACAATGAGCAGTTCTTC.

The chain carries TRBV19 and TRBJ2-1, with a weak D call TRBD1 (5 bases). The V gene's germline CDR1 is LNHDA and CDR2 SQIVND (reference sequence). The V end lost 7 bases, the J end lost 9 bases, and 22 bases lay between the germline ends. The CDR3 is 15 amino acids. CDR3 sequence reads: CASMVGGHVFSEQFF. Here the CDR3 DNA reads TGTGCCAGTATGGTGGGCGGACATGTGTTCTCTGAGCAGTTCTTC.

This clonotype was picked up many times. CDR3 amino acids: CASTPGSGELFF. The CDR3 DNA reads as TGTGCCAGCACCCCCGGGTCCGGGGAGCTGTTTTTT. The rearrangement links TRBV6-2 or TRBV6-3 to TRBJ2-2, with D uncertain. The CDR3 loop spans 12 amino acids. V was clipped by 7 bases and J by 6 bases, with 9 bases between them. Germline CDR1 reads MNHEY; CDR2 reads SVGEGT.

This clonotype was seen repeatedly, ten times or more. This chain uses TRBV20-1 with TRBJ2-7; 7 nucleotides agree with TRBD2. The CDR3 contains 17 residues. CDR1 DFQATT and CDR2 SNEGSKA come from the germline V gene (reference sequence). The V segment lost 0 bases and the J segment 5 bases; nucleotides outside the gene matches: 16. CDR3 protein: CSARDPAAGDGGDEQYF. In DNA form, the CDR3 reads TGCAGTGCTAGAGATCCCGCCGCGGGAGACGGAGGCGACGAGCAGTACTTC.

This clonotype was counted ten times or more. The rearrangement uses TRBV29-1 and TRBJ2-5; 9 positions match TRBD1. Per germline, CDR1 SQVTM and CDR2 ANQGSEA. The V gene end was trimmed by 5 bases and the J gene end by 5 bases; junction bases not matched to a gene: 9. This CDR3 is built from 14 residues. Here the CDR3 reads CSVRGTGSLETQYF. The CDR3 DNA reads TGCAGCGTTCGGGGGACAGGGTCCTTGGAGACCCAGTACTTC. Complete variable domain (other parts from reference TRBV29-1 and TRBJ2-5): SAVISQKPSRDICQRGTSLTIQCQVDSQVTMMFWYRQQPGQSLTLIATANQGSEATYESGFVIDKFPISRPNLTFSTLTVSNMSPEDSSIYLCSVRGTGSLETQYFGPGTRLLVL.